Described below is a single TCR beta chain sequence and its context. As yet, its antigen is unknown. Stated time point: newly diagnosed GD, antithyroid drugs for less than 3 months. After RNA was extracted from PBMCs, the TCR library was made from it. The data are from a study of regulatory T cells in long-lasting Graves disease. Trimming removed 4 bases from V and 2 bases from J; junction bases left unmatched: 11. Germline CDR1 SGHVS, CDR2 FNYEAQ. CDR3 length equals 17 residues. Sequencing libraries for TCR beta were prepared with iRepertoire HTBI primers and Arm-PCR of CDR3 regions. TCRdb reprocessed the multiplex PCR reads via MiXCR and lists one record per CDR3 protein. The sample contains 350,000 to 400,000 distinct CDR3 sequences, about 17% of which appear only once. Regarding the study as a whole: There were preferences for TRBV28, TRBJ1-2 and TRBJ2-5 in persistent disease.

These data were likewise used in another study, on T cells in Graves' hyperthyroidism and ophthalmopathy. That investigation notes: In validation, the model predicted ophthalmopathy. These predictions came a median roughly six months before onset.

V and J are TRBV7-6 and TRBJ2-7, with 10 bases lining up with TRBD2. The TCR comes from a young woman with Graves disease. Sequenced here: peripheral blood mononuclear cells (PBMCs), sampled at new diagnosis, from a patient treated with antithyroid drugs. In DNA, the CDR3 is TGTGCCAGCAGCTCTAGAATTACTACTAGCGGGACCTACGAGCAGTACTTC. Its protein is CASSSRITTSGTYEQYF.